The 19 T cell receptor beta chains reported below all come from one sample, sequenced in a study of blood T cell repertoires in COVID-19. Sequencing was performed with immunoSEQ multiplex PCR; in TCRdb, only in-frame clones are kept and a portion is missing. Among about 220,000 clones listed, roughly 86% were seen once. The sample was PBMCs or T cells enriched from blood (not recorded which). Receptors originate from a woman aged 30 to 39 with acute COVID-19.

This chain uses TRBV4-1 with TRBJ2-5; D call uncertain. The CDR3 is made up of 14 amino acids. V lost 3 bases and J 3 bases, leaving 11 bases between the germline ends. Germline lookup yields CDR1 MGHRA and CDR2 YSYEKL. This CDR3 reads CASSQGTLEETQYF. The DNA of the CDR3 is TGCGCCAGCAGCCAGGGCACCCTCGAAGAGACCCAGTACTTC.

The chain joins TRBV15 to TRBJ2-1; D perhaps matches TRBD1 (5 bases). Germline-derived CDR1 and CDR2 are LNHNV and YYDKDF (reference sequence). The CDR3 extends over 15 amino acids. The V and J ends lost 0 bases and 6 bases respectively, with 12 bases between them. CDR3 loop: CATSRDFTGSNEQFF. The CDR3 DNA is TGTGCCACCAGCAGAGATTTTACAGGCAGCAATGAGCAGTTCTTC.

As concerns this clone: This CDR3 is also generated by other DNA sequences in the sample. The CDR3 bases are TGTGCCAGCAGGGCGGCTGGAAACACCATATATTTT. This sequence encodes CASRAAGNTIYF. The chain joins TRBV2 to TRBJ1-3; D unresolved. Trimming stripped 6 bases from V and 2 bases from J, with 5 bases between. This CDR3 has 12 residues. Germline V gene data show CDR1 as SNHLY and CDR2 as FYNNEI.

This rearrangement joins TRBV4-3 to TRBJ2-1; 7 positions match TRBD2. With 1 base clipped from V and 3 bases from J, the junction kept 9 bases outside the gene matches. Germline V gene data show CDR1 as LGHNA and CDR2 as YSLEER. The CDR3 consists of 17 residues. As DNA, the CDR3 is TGCGCCAGCAGCCAAGGCTCTGGGAGGGGTCGCTACAATGAGCAGTTCTTC. Amino acid sequence: CASSQGSGRGRYNEQFF.

This rearrangement joins TRBV5-6 to TRBJ2-1, with TRBD1 as a possible D gene (5 bases). In germline, CDR1 is SGHDT, CDR2 YYEEEE. With 1 base removed from V and 2 bases from J, the gap between germline ends came to 7 bases. The CDR3 covers 14 residues. This CDR3 is CASSLTGAYNEQFF. As DNA, the CDR3 is TGTGCCAGCAGCTTGACAGGCGCCTACAATGAGCAGTTCTTC.

This chain links TRBV9 with TRBJ1-1; D gene uncertain. CDR1 SGDLS and CDR2 YYNGEE come from the germline V gene. V was clipped by 3 bases and J by 5 bases, with 5 bases between them. The CDR3 runs 11 residues. The CDR3, as DNA: TGTGCCAGCAGCGGGCGGACTGAAGCTTTCTTT. This gives the protein CASSGRTEAFF.

The chain combines TRBV5-1 with TRBJ1-2; possibly TRBD1 for D (5 bases). The V end lost 3 bases, the J end lost 2 bases, and 14 bases lay between the germline ends. Germline CDR1 reads SGHRS; CDR2 reads YFSETQ. The CDR3 runs to 15 residues. CDR3 in DNA: TGCGCCAGCAGCTCCTCGTCAGGGCTGAACTATGGCTACACCTTC. Encoded protein: CASSSSSGLNYGYTF. Full variable domain (rest looked up from reference TRBV5-1 and TRBJ1-2): KAGVTQTPRYLIKTRGQQVTLSCSPISGHRSVSWYQQTPGQGLQFLFEYFSETQRNKGNFPGRFSGRQFSNSRSEMNVSTLELGDSALYLCASSSSSGLNYGYTFGSGTRLTVV.

The V call is TRBV12-3 or TRBV12-4, the J call TRBJ1-2; D is ambiguous. The V and J ends lost 3 bases and 8 bases respectively, with 13 bases between them. CDR3 length: 13 amino acids. Here the CDR3 reads CASSLGKTGGYTF. The CDR3 DNA follows: TGTGCCAGCAGTTTGGGGAAAACGGGAGGCTACACCTTC.

This clone was detected only once. The chain has TRBV11-3 and TRBJ1-1; D might be TRBD1 (6 bases). Germline assignment: CDR1 SGHNT and CDR2 YENEEA. The CDR3 spans 13 residues. Trimming removed 5 bases at V and 3 bases at J, with 10 bases between. CDR3 loop: CASSQGQYTEAFF. CDR3 in DNA: TGTGCCAGCAGCCAAGGACAGTACACTGAAGCTTTCTTT. The entire variable domain, with the rest obtained from reference TRBV11-3 and TRBJ1-1, is as follows: EAGVVQSPRYKIIEKKQPVAFWCNPISGHNTLYWYLQNLGQGPELLIRYENEEAVDDSQLPKDRFSAERLKGVDSTLKIQPAELGDSAVYLCASSQGQYTEAFFGQGTRLTVV.

The V and J genes are TRBV27 and TRBJ2-7; TRBD1 might be the D (5 bases). This CDR3 contains 13 residues. Trimming took off 5 bases at V and 0 bases at J, with 8 bases between the two ends. Germline CDR1 reads MNHEY; CDR2 reads SMNVEV (reference sequence). CDR3 loop: CASSRTGSYEQYF. DNA of the CDR3: TGTGCCAGCAGTAGAACAGGCTCCTACGAGCAGTACTTC.

This chain links TRBV29-1 with TRBJ2-1, with a possible D match to TRBD1 (5 bases). Germline values: CDR1 SQVTM, CDR2 ANQGSEA. This CDR3 is 14 amino acids long. V lost 1 base to trimming and J lost 3 bases, with 10 bases between them. The CDR3 here is CSVEGRANYNEQFF. Written as DNA, the CDR3 is TGCAGCGTTGAAGGCAGGGCTAACTACAATGAGCAGTTCTTC.

The chain has TRBV29-1 and TRBJ2-1, with 7 bases lining up with TRBD1. After removal of 6 bases from V and 6 bases from J, the junction contained 11 bases not matched to a gene. This CDR3 is 14 amino acids long. Germline V CDR1 and CDR2: SQVTM, ANQGSEA. The CDR3 loop reads CSVGQRQGVNEQFF. As DNA, the CDR3 is TGCAGCGTCGGGCAGCGACAGGGAGTCAATGAGCAGTTCTTC.

The rearrangement joins TRBV6-1 to TRBJ1-3, with unresolved D. V shed 3 bases and J shed 4 bases, with 10 bases lying between them. The CDR3 spans 14 residues. Germline V CDR1 and CDR2: MNHNS, SASEGT. The CDR3 coding sequence is TGTGCCAGCAGTGATGATGCCGGGGGAAACACCATATATTTT. This sequence encodes CASSDDAGGNTIYF.

The V gene is TRBV27, the J gene TRBJ1-3; 7 nucleotides agree with TRBD1. V dropped 5 bases and J dropped 0; count of bases not matched to a gene: 4. CDR1 is MNHEY and CDR2 is SMNVEV in the germline V gene (reference sequence). The CDR3 is 15 amino acids. Written as DNA, the CDR3 is TGTGCCAGCAGTCCCCAGGGGGTCTCTGGAAACACCATATATTTT. It codes for CASSPQGVSGNTIYF.

As DNA, the CDR3 is TGTGCCAGCGGCCCCAGGGGTTACACTGAAGCTTTCTTT. This translates into CASGPRGYTEAFF. The V gene is TRBV27, the J gene TRBJ1-1; TRBD1 is a possible D gene (6 bases). The CDR3 consists of 13 residues. CDR1 is MNHEY and CDR2 is SMNVEV in the germline V gene (reference sequence). Trimming cost V 8 bases and J 3 bases, with 13 bases left between them.

V is TRBV15 and J is TRBJ1-1; 8 nucleotides agree with TRBD1. The CDR3 has 14 residues. Germline V gene sequence: CDR1 LNHNV, CDR2 YYDKDF (reference sequence). The J segment lost 6 bases and the V segment lost 0 bases, leaving 3 bases of the junction unmatched. The CDR3 region is CATSRDRGLAEAFF. CDR3 sequence (DNA): TGTGCCACCAGCAGAGACAGGGGGCTGGCTGAAGCTTTCTTT.

The chain uses TRBV10-2 and TRBJ1-3, with D unclear. CDR3 length: 15 residues. CDR1 and CDR2 (germline): WSHSY, SAAADI. The V end was cut by 1 base, the J end by 0 bases, with 7 bases between. CDR3 in amino acids: CASSEFESSGNTIYF. The CDR3 DNA sequence: TGCGCCAGCAGTGAGTTTGAGAGCTCTGGAAACACCATATATTTT.

The CDR3 bases are TGTGCCAGTAGTATTTGGTTGGGGGACAGGGGGAATTCACCCCTCCACTTT. It codes for CASSIWLGDRGNSPLHF. This chain joins TRBV19 and TRBJ1-6, with 11 nucleotides matching TRBD1. J was trimmed by 7 bases and V by 3 bases; bases with no gene match: 8. The CDR3 has 17 residues. From germline, CDR1 is LNHDA and CDR2 SQIVND (reference sequence).

The chain has TRBV2 and TRBJ2-7; D is unresolved. The CDR3 contains 12 residues. Trimming cost V 3 bases and J 3 bases, with 6 bases left between them. Looked up from germline, CDR1 is SNHLY and CDR2 is FYNNEI. CDR3 nucleotide sequence: TGTGCCAGCAGTGACACCGGCTACGAGCAGTACTTC. Protein sequence: CASSDTGYEQYF.